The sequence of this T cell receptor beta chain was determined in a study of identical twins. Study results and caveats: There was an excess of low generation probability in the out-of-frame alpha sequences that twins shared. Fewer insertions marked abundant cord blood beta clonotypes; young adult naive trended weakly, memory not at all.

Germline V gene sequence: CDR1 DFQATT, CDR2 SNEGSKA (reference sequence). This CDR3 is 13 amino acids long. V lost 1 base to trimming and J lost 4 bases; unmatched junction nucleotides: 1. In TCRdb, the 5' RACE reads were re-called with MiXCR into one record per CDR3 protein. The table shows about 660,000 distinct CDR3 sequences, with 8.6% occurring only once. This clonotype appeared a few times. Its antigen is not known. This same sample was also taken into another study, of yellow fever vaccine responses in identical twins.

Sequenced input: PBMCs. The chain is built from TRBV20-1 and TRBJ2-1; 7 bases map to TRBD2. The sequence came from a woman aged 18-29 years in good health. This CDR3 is CSARAGGYNEQFF. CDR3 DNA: TGCAGTGCTAGAGCGGGAGGTTACAATGAGCAGTTCTTC.